Reported below is one TCR beta chain. In the authors' workflow: Cell counts per sample came from amplifying reference gene primers. Sequencing was performed with immunoSEQ multiplex PCR; in TCRdb, only in-frame clones are kept and a portion is missing. Clonal size and the V and J genes are those of that table, whereas D and trimming came from the DNA. The repertoire includes over 200,000 clones, about 90% of them detected once, and 10% to 14% sits in the top ten. V lost 10 bases and J 1 base, leaving 13 bases between the germline ends. CDR3 length: 13 amino acids. Germline V lookup: CDR1 SNHLY, CDR2 FYNNEI. The data originate from a study of blood T cell repertoires in COVID-19. Overall study: Material from acute and convalescent COVID-19 was sourced from the United States, Italy and Spain. In each case, the material was cDNA or gDNA derived from T cells, B-cell-depleted T cells, or PBMCs.

This receptor was identified in a man aged 25-40 years who had recovered from COVID-19. The material sequenced was PBMCs or T cells enriched from blood (not recorded which). The chain couples TRBV2 to TRBJ1-1; D unclear. The CDR3 DNA is TGTGCCATCTCAGCCCGGGGGAACACTGAAGCTTTCTTT. Protein product: CAISARGNTEAFF.